The 24 T cell receptor beta chains in this list originate from one sample, sequenced in a study of shared clonotypes between healthy human individuals. Some clones are missing from TCRdb's copy, which holds only in-frame ones; the method was immunoSEQ multiplex PCR. Here the sample spans fewer than 2.5 million clones, 80% to 95% being singletons. Sequenced: naive CD4+ T cells from PBMCs. Subset given: CD45RA+ positively selected. The receptor source for this set is a man between 18 and 35 years old in good health. Some clones in this sample may be carry-over from other donors' samples.

This chain joins TRBV5-4 and TRBJ2-7; D ambiguous. The CDR3 length is 12 residues. CDR1 and CDR2 from the germline V gene are SGHNT and YYREEE (reference sequence). V was cut by 4 bases and J by 4 bases, with 9 bases left in between. The CDR3 reads CASSHGEYEQYF. As DNA, the CDR3 is TGTGCCAGCAGCCACGGAGAGTACGAGCAGTACTTC.

The chain is built from TRBV6-1 and TRBJ2-3; D may correspond to TRBD1 or TRBD2 (5 bases each). The CDR3 loop spans 14 amino acids. V lost 2 bases and J 6 bases, leaving 12 bases between the germline ends. Per the germline V gene, CDR1 is MNHNS and CDR2 is SASEGT. CDR3 sequence reads: CASSESGDRDTQYF. DNA for the CDR3: TGTGCCAGCAGTGAAAGTGGGGACCGGGATACGCAGTATTTT.

The rearrangement links TRBV7-2 to TRBJ1-1, with D hard to call. This CDR3 has 14 residues. V was clipped by 5 bases and J by 0 bases, with 10 bases between them. Germline lookup yields CDR1 SGHTA and CDR2 FQGNSA. DNA for the CDR3: TGTGCCAGCAGCGAGACGATGCTGAACACTGAAGCTTTCTTT. Amino acid sequence: CASSETMLNTEAFF.

The CDR3 sequence is CASSKGGTQETQYF. CDR3 DNA: TGTGCCAGCAGTAAAGGGGGTACCCAAGAGACCCAGTACTTC. The V and J genes are TRBV6-1 and TRBJ2-5, with D tentatively TRBD1 (6 bases). Trimming removed 5 bases from V and 1 base from J, with 11 bases in between. The germline gives CDR1 MNHNS, CDR2 SASEGT. There are 14 residues in the CDR3.

The gene calls are TRBV14 and TRBJ2-1; 8 bases match TRBD1. Per germline, CDR1 SGHDN and CDR2 FVKESK. The CDR3 has 14 amino acids. V was pared by 2 bases and J by 8 bases, with 5 bases of the junction left unmatched. The CDR3 DNA is TGTGCCAGCAGCCAATGGCAGGGGGCAGATGAGCAGTTCTTC. It codes for CASSQWQGADEQFF.

About this clone: This specimen includes other DNA sequences encoding the same CDR3. The chain couples TRBV5-1 to TRBJ2-7; 11 bases match TRBD2. CDR1 SGHRS and CDR2 YFSETQ come from the germline V gene. Trimming at V came to 4 bases and at J to 1 base, leaving 4 bases not matched to a gene. The CDR3 extends over 15 amino acids. The CDR3 nucleotides are TGCGCCAGCAGCGCCGGGACTAGCGGTTCCTACGAGCAGTACTTC. This encodes CASSAGTSGSYEQYF.

V is TRBV5-1 and J is TRBJ2-5, with D uncertain. The CDR3 spans 13 residues. Germline lookup yields CDR1 SGHRS and CDR2 YFSETQ. V was clipped by 0 bases and J by 9 bases, with 12 bases between them. The CDR3 here is CASSLDPDGAQYF. DNA for the CDR3: TGCGCCAGCAGCTTGGACCCAGATGGGGCCCAGTACTTC. The entire variable domain, with the rest obtained from reference TRBV5-1 and TRBJ2-5, is as follows: KAGVTQTPRYLIKTRGQQVTLSCSPISGHRSVSWYQQTPGQGLQFLFEYFSETQRNKGNFPGRFSGRQFSNSRSEMNVSTLELGDSALYLCASSLDPDGAQYFGPGTRLLVL.

This clone was detected only once. Other nucleotide sequences from this sample produce the same CDR3. The rearrangement uses TRBV5-1 and TRBJ1-1; D gene uncertain. CDR1 SGHRS and CDR2 YFSETQ come from the germline V gene. This CDR3 has 13 amino acids. Trimming took 0 bases from V and 0 from J, leaving 3 bases between them. The CDR3 is CASSLVMNTEAFF. For the CDR3, the DNA is TGCGCCAGCAGCTTGGTTATGAACACTGAAGCTTTCTTT.

The chain links TRBV5-6 to TRBJ2-1; D is possibly TRBD1 or TRBD2 (5 bases each). The germline CDR1 and CDR2 sequences are SGHDT and YYEEEE. Trimming pared 6 bases from V and 4 bases from J, leaving 14 bases between. The CDR3 loop spans 14 amino acids. In nucleotides, the CDR3 is TGTGCCAGCACCCACCGGGACGGTTACAATGAGCAGTTCTTC. The encoded protein is CASTHRDGYNEQFF.

This sequence joins TRBV5-5 and TRBJ1-1; D uncertain. The CDR3 is 13 residues long. V was cut by 1 base and J by 6 bases, with 10 bases left in between. In germline, CDR1 is SGHKS, CDR2 YYEKEE (reference sequence). The CDR3 here is CASSLLISAEAFF. The CDR3 bases are TGTGCCAGCAGCTTGCTTATTAGCGCTGAAGCTTTCTTT.

This chain connects TRBV7-2 to TRBJ2-7, with D possibly matching TRBD2 (5 bases). This CDR3 contains 16 residues. Trimming took 2 bases from V and 0 from J, leaving 14 bases between them. Germline values: CDR1 SGHTA, CDR2 FQGNSA. The CDR3, as DNA: TGTGCCAGCAGCTTATTGGGTAGCGCCTACTCCTACGAGCAGTACTTC. As protein: CASSLLGSAYSYEQYF.

The chain has TRBV6-5 and TRBJ1-4, with 8 bases identical to TRBD1. The CDR3 totals 15 residues. CDR1 is MNHEY, CDR2 SVGAGI, per germline. V lost 2 bases to trimming and J lost 10 bases; unmatched junction nucleotides: 9. DNA for the CDR3: TGTGCCAGCAGTTACGCCCAGTCAGGGGGCGGAAAACTGTTTTTT. This translates into CASSYAQSGGGKLFF.

This chain connects TRBV5-5 to TRBJ1-4, with 7 bases aligning to TRBD1. The CDR3 consists of 15 residues. Germline V gives CDR1 SGHKS, CDR2 YYEKEE (reference sequence). Trimming at V came to 0 bases and at J to 7 bases, leaving 6 bases not matched to a gene. The DNA for the CDR3 is TGTGCCAGCAGCTTGGAGGGAGGGGGCCTTGAAAAACTGTTTTTT. Its protein is CASSLEGGGLEKLFF.

The chain carries TRBV29-1 and TRBJ1-6; tentative D call: TRBD1 (6 bases). The germline CDR1 and CDR2 sequences are SQVTM and ANQGSEA. The CDR3 length is 12 residues. Trimming removed 7 bases at V and 6 bases at J, with 10 bases between. CDR3 DNA: TGCAGCGCCCGGGACACTAATTCACCCCTCCACTTT. Translation gives CSARDTNSPLHF.

The chain couples TRBV7-9 to TRBJ2-1; D is unclear. CDR1 is SEHNR, CDR2 FQNEAQ, per germline (reference sequence). The V gene lost 6 bases and the J gene lost 4 bases, with 4 bases spanning the gap. The CDR3 extends over 11 amino acids. The CDR3 is CASRWYNEQFF. CDR3 DNA sequence: TGTGCCAGCAGATGGTACAATGAGCAGTTCTTC.

A single count supports this clone. The rearrangement links TRBV9 to TRBJ2-5; D unclear. This CDR3 is 14 amino acids long. Germline-derived CDR1 and CDR2 are SGDLS and YYNGEE. The V end lost 0 bases, the J end lost 0 bases, and 6 bases lay between the germline ends. The CDR3 nucleotides read TGTGCCAGCAGCGTAGATAAGGACCAAGAGACCCAGTACTTC. Translation: CASSVDKDQETQYF.

V is TRBV28 and J is TRBJ2-7; D is unclear. Germline lookup yields CDR1 MDHEN and CDR2 SYDVKM. There are 14 residues in the CDR3. The V end lost 4 bases, the J end lost 3 bases, and 13 bases lay between the germline ends. The CDR3 nucleotides are TGTGCCAGCAGTTCTTCCAAGTGGGTCTACGAGCAGTACTTC. Protein: CASSSSKWVYEQYF.

This clone was seen just once. The V and J genes are TRBV9 and TRBJ2-1; D possibly corresponds to TRBD2 (6 bases). The germline V gene has CDR1 SGDLS and CDR2 YYNGEE. With 1 base removed from V and 5 bases from J, the gap between germline ends came to 10 bases. CDR3 length equals 14 residues. The CDR3 sequence: CASSVTSIHNEQFF. For the CDR3, the DNA is TGTGCCAGCAGCGTAACTAGCATTCACAATGAGCAGTTCTTC.

This clone was seen a handful of times. The chain is built from TRBV30 and TRBJ1-5; D might be TRBD1 (5 bases). Germline loops: CDR1 GTSNPN, CDR2 SVGIG (reference sequence). V was cut by 1 base and J by 2 bases, with 12 bases left in between. This CDR3 comprises 15 residues. The CDR3 nucleotides are TGTGCCTGGAGTGAGTCCCAGGGTGGCAATCAGCCCCAGCATTTT. Its translation: CAWSESQGGNQPQHF.

Concerning this clone: The same CDR3 arises from other DNA sequences in this sample as well. The V gene is TRBV7-2, the J gene TRBJ2-1; TRBD2 is a possible D gene (5 bases). The ends were cut back, 2 bases at V and 0 bases at J, with 8 bases in the middle. The CDR3 has 15 amino acids. CDR1 is SGHTA and CDR2 is FQGNSA in the germline V gene. The CDR3 DNA sequence: TGTGCCAGCAGCTTAACTAGGAACTCCTACAATGAGCAGTTCTTC. Translating gives CASSLTRNSYNEQFF.

The V gene is TRBV9, the J gene TRBJ2-7; TRBD1 matches 8 bases. The CDR3 has 13 amino acids. Germline CDR1 SGDLS, CDR2 YYNGEE. The V gene end was trimmed by 3 bases and the J gene end by 7 bases; junction bases not matched to a gene: 6. The CDR3 protein is CASSGDRGGEQYF. DNA for the CDR3: TGTGCCAGCAGCGGCGACAGGGGCGGGGAGCAGTACTTC.

This clone was picked up one time. This sequence joins TRBV2 and TRBJ2-1; 9 bases align to TRBD2. The CDR3 is made up of 15 amino acids. With 5 bases clipped from V and 6 bases from J, the junction kept 8 bases outside the gene matches. Per germline, CDR1 SNHLY and CDR2 FYNNEI. The CDR3 DNA sequence: TGTGCCAGCAGTACCCAGGGACTAGCTGTCAATGAGCAGTTCTTC. It yields the protein CASSTQGLAVNEQFF.

J is TRBJ2-1 and V is TRBV12-5; 10 bases are a match to TRBD2. The germline CDR1 and CDR2 sequences are LGHNT and FRNRAP. This CDR3 has 15 residues. J lost 2 bases, V lost 3 bases, and 1 base had no gene match. CDR3 nucleotide sequence: TGTGCTAGTGGTTTTCTAGCGGGAGCCTACAATGAGCAGTTCTTC. Translation gives CASGFLAGAYNEQFF.

The chain recombines TRBV2 with TRBJ1-5, with D uncertain. The V end was cut by 7 bases, the J end by 1 base, with 14 bases between. The length of the CDR3 is 15 residues. Germline CDR1 and CDR2: SNHLY and FYNNEI. CDR3 residues: CASNEDGASNQPQHF. The CDR3 DNA is TGTGCCAGCAACGAGGATGGCGCAAGCAATCAGCCCCAGCATTTT.